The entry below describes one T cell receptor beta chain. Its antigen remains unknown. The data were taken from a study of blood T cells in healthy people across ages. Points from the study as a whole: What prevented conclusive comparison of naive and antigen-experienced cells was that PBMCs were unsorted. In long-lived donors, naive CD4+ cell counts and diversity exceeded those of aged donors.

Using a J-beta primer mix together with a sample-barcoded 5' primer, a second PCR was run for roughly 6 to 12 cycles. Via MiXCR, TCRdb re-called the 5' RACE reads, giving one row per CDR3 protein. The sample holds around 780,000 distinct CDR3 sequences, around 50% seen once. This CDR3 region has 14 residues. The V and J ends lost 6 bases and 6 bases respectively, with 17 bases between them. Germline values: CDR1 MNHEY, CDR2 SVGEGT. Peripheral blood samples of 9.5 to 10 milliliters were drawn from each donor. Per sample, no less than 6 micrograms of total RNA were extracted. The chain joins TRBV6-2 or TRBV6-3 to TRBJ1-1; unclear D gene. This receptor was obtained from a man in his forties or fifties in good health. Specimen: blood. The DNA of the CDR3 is TGTGCCAGCAGCCGACCACCGGTTGTGGCTGAAGCTTTCTTT. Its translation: CASSRPPVVAEAFF.